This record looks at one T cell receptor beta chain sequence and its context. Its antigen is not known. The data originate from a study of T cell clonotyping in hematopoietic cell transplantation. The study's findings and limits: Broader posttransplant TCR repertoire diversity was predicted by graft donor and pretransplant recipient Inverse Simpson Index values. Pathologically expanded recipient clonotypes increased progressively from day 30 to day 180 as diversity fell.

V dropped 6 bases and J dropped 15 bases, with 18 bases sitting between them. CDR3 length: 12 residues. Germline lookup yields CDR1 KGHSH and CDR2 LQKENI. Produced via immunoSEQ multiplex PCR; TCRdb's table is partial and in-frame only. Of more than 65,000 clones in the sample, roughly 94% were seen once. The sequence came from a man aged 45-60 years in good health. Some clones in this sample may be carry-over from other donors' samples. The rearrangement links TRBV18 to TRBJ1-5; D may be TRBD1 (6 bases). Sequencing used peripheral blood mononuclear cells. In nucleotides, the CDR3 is TGTGCCAGCTCCCCGTCCCAGGGGAACCGGCATTTT. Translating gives CASSPSQGNRHF.